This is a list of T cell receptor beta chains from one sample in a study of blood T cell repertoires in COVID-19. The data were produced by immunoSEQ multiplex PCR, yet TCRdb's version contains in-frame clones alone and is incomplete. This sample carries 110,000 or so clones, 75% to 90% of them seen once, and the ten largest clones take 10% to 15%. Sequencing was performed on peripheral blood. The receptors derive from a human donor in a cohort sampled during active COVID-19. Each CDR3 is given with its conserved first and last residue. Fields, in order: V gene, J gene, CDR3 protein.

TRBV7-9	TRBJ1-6	CASSLGAAVHLHF
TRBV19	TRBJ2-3	CASSRGGGDTQYF
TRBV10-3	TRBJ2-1	CATRPGPGSEQFF
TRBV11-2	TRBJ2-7	CASSFRTSGHYEQYF
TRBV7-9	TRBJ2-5	CASSYTGDQETQYF
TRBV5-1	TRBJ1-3	CASSAQPTGEISF
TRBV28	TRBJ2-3	CASSGEAGTDTQYF
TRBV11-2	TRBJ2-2	CASSPQGGIGELFF
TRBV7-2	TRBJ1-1	CASSLRTGITEAFF
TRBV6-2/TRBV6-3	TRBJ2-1	CASSYSWGLTGNEQFF
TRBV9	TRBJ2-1	CASSVTGFTNEQFF
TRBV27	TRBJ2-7	CASSPTGGRYEQYF
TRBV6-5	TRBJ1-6	CASRLTGTSSPLHF
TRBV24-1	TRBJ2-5	CATSDPGQGGGGQETQYF
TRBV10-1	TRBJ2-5	CASSESLAWGSQYF
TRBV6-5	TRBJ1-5	CASRFDRYSNQPQHF
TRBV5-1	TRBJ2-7	CASSGGQGGPYEQYF
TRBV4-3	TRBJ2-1	CASSQDFRGKLYEQFF
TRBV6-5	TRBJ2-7	CASNPTSSYEQYF
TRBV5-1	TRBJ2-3	CASSLVFAETVDTQYF
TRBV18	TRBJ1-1	CASSPRDRVGTEAFF
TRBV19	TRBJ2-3	CASSIRLAGGTSTDTQYF
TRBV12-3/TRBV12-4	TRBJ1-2	CASSLYGQGGYTF
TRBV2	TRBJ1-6	CASSEFRGVHF
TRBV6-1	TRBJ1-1	CASSDQVNTEAFF
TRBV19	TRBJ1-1	CASTAGILSNTEAFF
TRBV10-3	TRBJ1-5	CAISEVPTGHSNQPQHF
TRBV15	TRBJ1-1	CATSRDGPATQAFF
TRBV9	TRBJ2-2	CASSVAQVINTGELFF
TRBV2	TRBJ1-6	CASRGWQGQNSPLHF
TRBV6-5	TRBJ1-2	CASSYSGQGSSYGYTF
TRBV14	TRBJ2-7	CASSQAGLYEQYF
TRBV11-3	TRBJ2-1	CASSTRGGSYNEQFF
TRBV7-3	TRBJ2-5	CASSPPGEETQYF
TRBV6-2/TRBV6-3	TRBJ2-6	CASSYARGSGANVLTF
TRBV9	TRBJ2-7	CASSVRGGVGEQYF
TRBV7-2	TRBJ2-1	CASSWDRYSYNEQFF
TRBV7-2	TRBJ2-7	CASSQLGTSLYEQYF
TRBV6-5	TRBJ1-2	CASSGGTNYGYTF
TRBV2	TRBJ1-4	CASSFRTGGGEKLFF
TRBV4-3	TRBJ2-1	CASSQDAGLAYNEQFF
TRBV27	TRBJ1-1	CASSLERNTEAFF
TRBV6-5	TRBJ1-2	CASRTAGAAGYTF
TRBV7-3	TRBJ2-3	CASSLSGGSVTDTQYF
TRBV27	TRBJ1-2	CASSLTGAPIYGYTF
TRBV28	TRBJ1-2	CASRGGRGNYGYTF
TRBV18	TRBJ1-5	CASSADREWPQHF
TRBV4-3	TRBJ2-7	CASSRGQGDEQYF
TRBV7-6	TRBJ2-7	CASSRTGNSYEQYF
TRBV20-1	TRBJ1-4	CSASLYRGLANEKLFF
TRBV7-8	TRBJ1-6	CASSRGQDNSPLHF
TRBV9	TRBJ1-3	CASSVAGMGNTIYF